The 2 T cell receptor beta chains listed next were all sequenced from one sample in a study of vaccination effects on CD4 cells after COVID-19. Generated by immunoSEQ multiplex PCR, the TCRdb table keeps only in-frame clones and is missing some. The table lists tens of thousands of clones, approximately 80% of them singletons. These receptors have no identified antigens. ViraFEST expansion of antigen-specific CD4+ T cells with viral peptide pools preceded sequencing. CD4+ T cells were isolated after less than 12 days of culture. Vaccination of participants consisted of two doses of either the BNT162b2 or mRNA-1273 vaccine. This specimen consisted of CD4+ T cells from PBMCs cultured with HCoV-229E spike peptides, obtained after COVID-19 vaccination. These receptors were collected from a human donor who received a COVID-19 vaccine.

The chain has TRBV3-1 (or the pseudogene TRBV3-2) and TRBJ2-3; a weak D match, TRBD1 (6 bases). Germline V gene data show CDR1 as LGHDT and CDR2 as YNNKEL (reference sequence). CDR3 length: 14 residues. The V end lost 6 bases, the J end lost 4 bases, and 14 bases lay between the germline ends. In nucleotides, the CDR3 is TGTGCCAGCAGAGAAAACAGGGTTCCAGATACGCAGTATTTT. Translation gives CASRENRVPDTQYF.

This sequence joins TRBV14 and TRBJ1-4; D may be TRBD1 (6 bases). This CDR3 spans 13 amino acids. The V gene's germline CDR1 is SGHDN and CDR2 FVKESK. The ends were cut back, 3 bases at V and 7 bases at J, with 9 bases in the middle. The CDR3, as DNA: TGTGCCAGCAGCCAGGGGGCTATTGAAAAACTGTTTTTT. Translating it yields CASSQGAIEKLFF. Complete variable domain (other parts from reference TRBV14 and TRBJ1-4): EAGVTQFPSHSVIEKGQTVTLRCDPISGHDNLYWYRRVMGKEIKFLLHFVKESKQDESGMPNNRFLAERTGGTYSTLKVQPAELEDSGVYFCASSQGAIEKLFFGSGTQLSVL.